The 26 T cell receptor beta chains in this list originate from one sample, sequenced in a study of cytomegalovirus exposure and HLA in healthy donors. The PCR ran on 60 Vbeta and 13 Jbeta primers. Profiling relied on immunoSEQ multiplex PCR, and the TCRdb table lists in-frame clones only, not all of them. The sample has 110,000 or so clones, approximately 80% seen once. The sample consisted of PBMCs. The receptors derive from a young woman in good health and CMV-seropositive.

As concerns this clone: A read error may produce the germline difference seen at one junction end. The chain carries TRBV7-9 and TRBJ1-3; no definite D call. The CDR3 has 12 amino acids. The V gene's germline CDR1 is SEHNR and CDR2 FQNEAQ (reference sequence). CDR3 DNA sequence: TGTTCCAGCAGCCTCTCTGGAAACACCATATATTTT. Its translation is CSSSLSGNTIYF.

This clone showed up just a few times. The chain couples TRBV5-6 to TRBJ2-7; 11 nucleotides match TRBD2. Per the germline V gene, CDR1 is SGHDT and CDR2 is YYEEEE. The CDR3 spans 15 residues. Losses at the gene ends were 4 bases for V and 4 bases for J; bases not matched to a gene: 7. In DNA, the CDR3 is TGTGCCAGCAGCACCATAGCGGGGGGGACATACGAGCAGTACTTC. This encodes CASSTIAGGTYEQYF.

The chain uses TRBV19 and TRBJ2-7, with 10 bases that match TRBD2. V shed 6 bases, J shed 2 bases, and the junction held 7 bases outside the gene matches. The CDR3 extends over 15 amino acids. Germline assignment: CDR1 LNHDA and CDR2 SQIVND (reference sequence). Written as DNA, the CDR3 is TGTGCCAGTAGGGGGAGGACTAGCGGAACCTACGAGCAGTACTTC. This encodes CASRGRTSGTYEQYF.

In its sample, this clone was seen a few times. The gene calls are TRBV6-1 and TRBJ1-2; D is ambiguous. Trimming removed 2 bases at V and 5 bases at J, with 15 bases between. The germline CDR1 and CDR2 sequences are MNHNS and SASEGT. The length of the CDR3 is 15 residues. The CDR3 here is CASSERVGPGYGYTF. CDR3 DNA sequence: TGTGCCAGCAGTGAACGGGTGGGCCCGGGATATGGCTACACCTTC.

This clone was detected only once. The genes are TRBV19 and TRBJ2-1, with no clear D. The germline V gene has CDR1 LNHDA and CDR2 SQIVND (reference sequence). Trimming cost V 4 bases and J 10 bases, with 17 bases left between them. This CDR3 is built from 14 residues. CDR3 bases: TGTGCCAGTAGTAGGCAGCGTCTCGACCTAGAGCAGTTCTTC. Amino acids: CASSRQRLDLEQFF.

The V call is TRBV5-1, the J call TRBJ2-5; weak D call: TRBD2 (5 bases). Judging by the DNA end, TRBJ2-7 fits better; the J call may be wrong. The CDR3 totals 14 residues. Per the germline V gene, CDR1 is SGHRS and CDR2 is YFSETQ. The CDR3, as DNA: TGCGCCAGCAGCTTCGAGGGAGAGGCCTACGAGCAGTACTTC. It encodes CASSFEGEAYEQYF.

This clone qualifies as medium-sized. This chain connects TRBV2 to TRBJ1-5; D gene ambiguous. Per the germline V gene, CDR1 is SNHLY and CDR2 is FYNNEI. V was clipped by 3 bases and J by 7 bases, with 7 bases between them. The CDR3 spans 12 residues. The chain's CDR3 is CASSDPGQPQHF. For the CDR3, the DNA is TGTGCCAGCAGTGACCCGGGGCAGCCCCAGCATTTT.

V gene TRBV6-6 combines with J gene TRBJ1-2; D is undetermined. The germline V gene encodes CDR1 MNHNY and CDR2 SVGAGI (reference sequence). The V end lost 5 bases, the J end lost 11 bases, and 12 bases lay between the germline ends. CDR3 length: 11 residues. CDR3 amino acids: CASSRGPGYTF. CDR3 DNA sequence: TGTGCCAGCAGTCGGGGTCCCGGTTACACCTTC.

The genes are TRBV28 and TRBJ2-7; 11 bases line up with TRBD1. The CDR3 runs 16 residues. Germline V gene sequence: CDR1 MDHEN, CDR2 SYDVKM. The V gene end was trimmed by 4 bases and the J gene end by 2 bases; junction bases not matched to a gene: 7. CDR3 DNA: TGTGCCAGCAGTTCCCCACCGGGACAGGGGGCCTACGAGCAGTACTTC. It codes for CASSSPPGQGAYEQYF.

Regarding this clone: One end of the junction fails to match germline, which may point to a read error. The CDR3 nucleotides are TGTGCCAGCACCGAGGGGCTAGCGGGGACAGATGCGCAGTATTTT. This codes for CASTEGLAGTDAQYF. This rearrangement joins TRBV6-1 to TRBJ2-3; 9 bases line up with TRBD2. CDR1 MNHNS and CDR2 SASEGT come from the germline V gene. The CDR3 sequence is 15 residues long.

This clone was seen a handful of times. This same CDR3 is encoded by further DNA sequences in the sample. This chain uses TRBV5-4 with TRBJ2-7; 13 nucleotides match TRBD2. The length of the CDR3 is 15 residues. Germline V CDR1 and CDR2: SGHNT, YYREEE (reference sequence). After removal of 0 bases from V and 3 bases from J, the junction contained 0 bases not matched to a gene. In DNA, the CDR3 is TGTGCCAGCAGCTTGGGGACTAGCGGGAGCTACGAGCAGTACTTC. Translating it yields CASSLGTSGSYEQYF.

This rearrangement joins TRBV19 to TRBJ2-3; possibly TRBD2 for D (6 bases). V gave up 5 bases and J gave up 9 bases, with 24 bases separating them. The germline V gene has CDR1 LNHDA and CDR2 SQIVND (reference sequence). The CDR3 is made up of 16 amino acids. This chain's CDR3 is CASSPRVGRTIWTQYF. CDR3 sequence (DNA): TGTGCCAGTAGTCCAAGGGTTGGTCGGACTATCTGGACGCAGTATTTT.

The CDR3 loop reads CSAQQGEDYGYTF. CDR3 sequence (DNA): TGCAGCGCACAACAGGGGGAGGACTATGGCTACACCTTC. The chain has TRBV29-1 and TRBJ1-2; 8 bases match TRBD1. The CDR3 spans 13 residues. Germline lookup yields CDR1 SQVTM and CDR2 ANQGSEA. V lost 7 bases, J lost 3 bases, and 7 bases stayed unmatched.

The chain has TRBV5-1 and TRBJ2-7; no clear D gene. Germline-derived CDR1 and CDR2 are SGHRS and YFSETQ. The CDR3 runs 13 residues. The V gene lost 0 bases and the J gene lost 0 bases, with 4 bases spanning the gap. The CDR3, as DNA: TGCGCCAGCAGCTTGGACACCTCCTACGAGCAGTACTTC. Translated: CASSLDTSYEQYF.

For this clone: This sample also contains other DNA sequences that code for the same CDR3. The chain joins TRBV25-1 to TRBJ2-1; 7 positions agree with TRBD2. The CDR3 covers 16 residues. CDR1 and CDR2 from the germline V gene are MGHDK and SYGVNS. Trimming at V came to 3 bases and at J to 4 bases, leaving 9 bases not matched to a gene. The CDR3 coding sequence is TGTGCCAGCAGTGAGGGTGGACTAGGCCTATACAATGAGCAGTTCTTC. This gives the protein CASSEGGLGLYNEQFF.

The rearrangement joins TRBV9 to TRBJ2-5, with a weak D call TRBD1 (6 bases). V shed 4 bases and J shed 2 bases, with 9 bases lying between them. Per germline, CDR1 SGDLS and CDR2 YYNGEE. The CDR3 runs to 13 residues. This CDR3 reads CASSLRGQETQYF. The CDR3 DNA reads TGTGCCAGCAGCCTAAGGGGGCAAGAGACCCAGTACTTC.

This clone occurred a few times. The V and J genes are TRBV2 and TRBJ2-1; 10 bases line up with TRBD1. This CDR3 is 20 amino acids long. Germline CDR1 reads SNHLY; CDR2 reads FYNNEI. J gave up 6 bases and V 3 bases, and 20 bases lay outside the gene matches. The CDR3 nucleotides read TGTGCCAGCAGTGATCCCAACGTCCCGGGACAGGGGTTTGGGGCCAATGAGCAGTTCTTC. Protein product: CASSDPNVPGQGFGANEQFF.

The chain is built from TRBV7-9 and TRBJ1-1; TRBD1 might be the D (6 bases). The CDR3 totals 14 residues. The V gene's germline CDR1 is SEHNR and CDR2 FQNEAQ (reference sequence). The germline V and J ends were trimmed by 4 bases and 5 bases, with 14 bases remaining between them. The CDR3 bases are TGTGCCAGCAGCTCCAAGACAGGTGGGACTGAAGCTTTCTTT. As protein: CASSSKTGGTEAFF.

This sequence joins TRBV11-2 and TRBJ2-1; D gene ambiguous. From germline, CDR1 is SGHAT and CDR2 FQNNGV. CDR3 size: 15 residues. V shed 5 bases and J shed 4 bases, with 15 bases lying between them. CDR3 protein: CASSRLSREYNEQFF. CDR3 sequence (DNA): TGTGCCAGCAGCCGCCTGTCGAGAGAGTACAATGAGCAGTTCTTC. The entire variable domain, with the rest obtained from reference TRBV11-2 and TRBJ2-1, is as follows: EAGVAQSPRYKIIEKRQSVAFWCNPISGHATLYWYQQILGQGPKLLIQFQNNGVVDDSQLPKDRFSAERLKGVDSTLKIQPAKLEDSAVYLCASSRLSREYNEQFFGPGTRLTVL.

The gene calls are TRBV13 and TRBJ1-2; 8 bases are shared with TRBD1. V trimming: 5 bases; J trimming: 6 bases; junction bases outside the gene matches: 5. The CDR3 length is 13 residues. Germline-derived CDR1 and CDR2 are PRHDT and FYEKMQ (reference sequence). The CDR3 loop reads CASSATGVDGYTF. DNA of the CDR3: TGTGCCAGCAGCGCGACAGGGGTAGATGGCTACACCTTC.

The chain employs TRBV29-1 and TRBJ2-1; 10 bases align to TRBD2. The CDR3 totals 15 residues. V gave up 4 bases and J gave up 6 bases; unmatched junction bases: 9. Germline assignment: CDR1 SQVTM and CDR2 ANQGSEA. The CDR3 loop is CSVVQRERGGNEQFF. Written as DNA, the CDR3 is TGCAGCGTTGTACAGAGAGAGCGGGGGGGCAATGAGCAGTTCTTC.

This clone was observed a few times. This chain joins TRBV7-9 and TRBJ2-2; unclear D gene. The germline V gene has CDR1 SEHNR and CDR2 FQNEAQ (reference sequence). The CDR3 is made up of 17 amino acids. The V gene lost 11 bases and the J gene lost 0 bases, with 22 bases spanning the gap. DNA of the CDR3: TGTGCCCCCGTCCCCCCATTAGCCACCGCGAACACCGGGGAGCTGTTTTTT. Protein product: CAPVPPLATANTGELFF.

CDR3 in DNA: TGTGCCAGTAGTATGACTGTTAGTGGCTACACCTTC. It translates to CASSMTVSGYTF. This sequence joins TRBV19 and TRBJ1-2; D ambiguous. The V and J ends lost 3 bases and 7 bases respectively, with 9 bases between them. Germline assignment: CDR1 LNHDA and CDR2 SQIVND (reference sequence). The CDR3 length is 12 residues.

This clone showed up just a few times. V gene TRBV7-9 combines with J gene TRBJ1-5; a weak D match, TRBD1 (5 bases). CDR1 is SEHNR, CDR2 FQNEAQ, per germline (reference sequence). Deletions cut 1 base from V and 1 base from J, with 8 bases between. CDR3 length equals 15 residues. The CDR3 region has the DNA TGTGCCAGCAGCTTAGAGGGGTCAAGCAATCAGCCCCAGCATTTT. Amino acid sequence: CASSLEGSSNQPQHF.

This CDR3 is CASRQALMNTGELFF. CDR3 DNA sequence: TGTGCCAGCAGGCAGGCCCTAATGAACACCGGGGAGCTGTTTTTT. The chain is built from TRBV2 and TRBJ2-2; D is ambiguous. CDR1 is SNHLY, CDR2 FYNNEI, per germline. CDR3 length: 15 amino acids. V lost 6 bases and J 1 base, leaving 12 bases between the germline ends.

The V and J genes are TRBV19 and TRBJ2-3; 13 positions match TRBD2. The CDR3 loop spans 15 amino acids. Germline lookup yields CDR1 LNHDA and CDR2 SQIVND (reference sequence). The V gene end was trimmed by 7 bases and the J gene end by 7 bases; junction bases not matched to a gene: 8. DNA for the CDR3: TGTGCCAGTATGAGACTAGCGGGGGGATCGAATACGCAGTATTTT. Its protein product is CASMRLAGGSNTQYF.